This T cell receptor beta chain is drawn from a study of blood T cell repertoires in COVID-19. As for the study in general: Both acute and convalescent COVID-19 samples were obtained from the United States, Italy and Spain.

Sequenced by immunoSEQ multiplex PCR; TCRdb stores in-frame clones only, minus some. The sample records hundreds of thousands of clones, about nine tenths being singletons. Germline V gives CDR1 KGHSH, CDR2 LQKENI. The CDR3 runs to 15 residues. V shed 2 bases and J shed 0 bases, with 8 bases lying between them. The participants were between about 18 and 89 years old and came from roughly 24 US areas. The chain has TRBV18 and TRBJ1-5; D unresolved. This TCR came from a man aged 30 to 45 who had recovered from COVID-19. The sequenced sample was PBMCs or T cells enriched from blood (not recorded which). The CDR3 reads CASSPEADSNQPQHF. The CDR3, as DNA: TGTGCCAGCTCACCAGAGGCTGATAGCAATCAGCCCCAGCATTTT.